This T cell receptor beta chain came from a study of CD8 T cells in ankylosing spondylitis. Notes on the study in general: Apparently characteristic of ankylosing spondylitis blood was a TCR beta motif (roughly 8 highly homologous variants).

TCRdb reprocessed the 5' RACE reads with MiXCR, giving one entry per CDR3 protein. Of fewer than 400,000 distinct CDR3 sequences listed, roughly 8% are singletons. The CDR3 has 13 amino acids. The germline V and J ends were trimmed by 0 bases and 4 bases, with 7 bases remaining between them. This clonotype occurred many times. The antigen is undetermined. Sequencing was done on a sample of blood, either unsorted or a sorted T cell fraction (not recorded which). The receptor comes from a male donor with ankylosing spondylitis. This rearrangement joins TRBV12-3 or TRBV12-4 to TRBJ2-7; D call uncertain. The CDR3 is CASSLAPEYEQYF. The CDR3 coding sequence is TGTGCCAGCAGTTTAGCGCCGGAGTACGAGCAGTACTTC.